Reported below is one T cell receptor beta chain. No antigen is known for it. Using immunoSEQ multiplex PCR, the repertoire was profiled, and TCRdb retains in-frame clones only, with some absent. The sample has about 1.1 million clones; around three quarters are singletons. Trimming removed 6 bases at V and 5 bases at J, with 17 bases between. The germline V gene encodes CDR1 PRHDT and CDR2 FYEKMQ (reference sequence). The length of the CDR3 is 14 residues. This entry belongs to a study of shared clonotypes between healthy human individuals. Overall study findings and caveats: The four-donor shared clonotypes exceeded non-shared clonotypes in generation probability, with non-shared ones scoring lower. Clonotypes that were shared across a few donors made up 4.5% to 5% of naive CD4 clonotypes.

The V call is TRBV13, the J call TRBJ2-7; D is ambiguous. This receptor was taken from a man aged 18 to 29 in good health. Some clones in this sample may be carry-over from other donors' samples. Source material: memory CD4+ T cells from PBMCs. As for subset: CD45RA-negative fraction. CDR3 sequence reads: CASSQPLSDNEQYF. DNA for the CDR3: TGTGCCAGCAGTCAACCCCTCTCCGATAACGAGCAGTACTTC.